This TCR beta chain was recorded in a study of graft-versus-host responses after intestinal transplantation. The overall study: Among the recipients, all got anti-thymocyte globulin induction and then tacrolimus and steroids for about three years.

The CDR3 has 13 amino acids. Trimming removed 5 bases at V and 2 bases at J, with 10 bases between. CDR1 is MNHEY and CDR2 is SVGAGI in the germline V gene. Points from the study as a whole: In recipient marrow, GvH clones were found, and some appeared first in ileum or blood.

This clone occurred once. Its antigen is not known. Libraries were prepared by immunoSEQ multiplex PCR; TCRdb keeps only in-frame clonotypes and omits some of them. The data show fewer than 120,000 clones, 85% to 95% seen once. Specimen: unstimulated CD8+ T cells sorted from spleen or lymph node cells, collected before intestinal transplant. The sequence came from a human donor who received an intestinal transplant. The chain combines TRBV6-5 with TRBJ2-7, with D hard to call. As DNA, the CDR3 is TGTGCCAGCAGTGAGGCCTCAACCTACGAGCAGTACTTC. As protein: CASSEASTYEQYF.